Listed below are T cell receptor beta chains from one sample, sequenced in a study of graft-versus-host responses after intestinal transplantation. Repertoires were generated with immunoSEQ multiplex PCR, while TCRdb's copy carries only in-frame clones and drops some. The table records over 75,000 clones, about nine tenths of them present only once. Antigen specificity for these receptors is unknown. Here the sequenced sample was unstimulated CD8+ T cells sorted from spleen or lymph node cells, taken before transplant. All receptors derive from a human donor who was the organ donor for an intestinal transplant. Each CDR3 is given without its conserved first and last residue. Fields, in order: V gene, J gene, CDR3 protein.

V: TRBV5-6
J: TRBJ1-5
CDR3: ASSLLGVINQPQH

V: TRBV4-1
J: TRBJ2-7
CDR3: ASSHGPSGGTGEQY

V: TRBV21-1
J: TRBJ1-6
CDR3: ASRGVWSSPLH

V: TRBV6-1
J: TRBJ2-3
CDR3: ASSDGTSSIDTQY

V: TRBV14
J: TRBJ1-2
CDR3: ASSLNPGYYGYT

V: TRBV2
J: TRBJ2-3
CDR3: ASSLGTELTDTQY

V: TRBV27
J: TRBJ2-7
CDR3: ATKPGTSGEQY

V: TRBV7-6
J: TRBJ1-1
CDR3: ASSHPGNTEAF

V: TRBV30
J: TRBJ1-6
CDR3: AWRGGHGVQPLH

V: TRBV9
J: TRBJ1-5
CDR3: ASSVAGSNQPQH

V: TRBV10-1
J: TRBJ1-1
CDR3: ASSRGSTEAF

V: TRBV10-3
J: TRBJ2-1
CDR3: AISEFYGSGGPYNEQF

V: TRBV28
J: TRBJ1-1
CDR3: ASSLKRLNTEAF

V: TRBV7-6
J: TRBJ2-1
CDR3: ASSLEGTGGGGQF

V: TRBV27
J: TRBJ2-1
CDR3: ASSRTLYNEQF

V: TRBV6-1
J: TRBJ1-4
CDR3: ASSDWGQGGGEKLF

V: TRBV11-2
J: TRBJ2-1
CDR3: ASRRSTDEQF

V: TRBV7-6
J: TRBJ2-3
CDR3: ASDQLLDSPSTDTQY

V: TRBV5-4
J: TRBJ1-3
CDR3: ASSLAPWGGNTIY

V: TRBV28
J: TRBJ1-6
CDR3: ASRSRGQGVSPLH

V: TRBV19
J: TRBJ1-2
CDR3: ASGPYRNGYT

V: TRBV7-6
J: TRBJ1-5
CDR3: ASSSDRGISNQPQH

V: TRBV4-1
J: TRBJ1-5
CDR3: ASSQEGTGSLPQH

V: TRBV6-5
J: TRBJ2-7
CDR3: ASSSGGGFDEQY

V: TRBV7-2
J: TRBJ2-7
CDR3: ASSLDTYYEQY

V: TRBV6-6
J: TRBJ1-5
CDR3: ATRTVSSNQPQH

V: TRBV14
J: TRBJ1-4
CDR3: ASSQAVAGEKLF

V: TRBV5-4
J: TRBJ1-3
CDR3: ASSLNGLGNTIY

V: TRBV6-5
J: TRBJ1-4
CDR3: ASSYSKGDREKLF

V: TRBV10-3
J: TRBJ1-1
CDR3: ATWGQGGTEAF

V: TRBV7-3
J: TRBJ2-1
CDR3: ASSSPRILSDVTYNEQF

V: TRBV27
J: TRBJ2-1
CDR3: ASSLLSGGDEQF

V: TRBV6-1
J: TRBJ1-5
CDR3: ASSEGPDGPQH

V: TRBV9
J: TRBJ1-1
CDR3: ASQSVGTANTEAF

V: TRBV29-1
J: TRBJ2-1
CDR3: RVGQASPYNEQF

V: TRBV5-1
J: TRBJ1-2
CDR3: ASSLEHTGGLTDYGYT

V: TRBV7-8
J: TRBJ2-7
CDR3: ASNLPGPYEQY

V: TRBV4-1
J: TRBJ2-7
CDR3: ASSQDQGYEQY

V: TRBV27
J: TRBJ2-2
CDR3: ASTPIAGNTGELF

V: TRBV4-2
J: TRBJ2-7
CDR3: ASSQDPTGQPYEQY

V: TRBV29-1
J: TRBJ2-2
CDR3: SVEEEQGMVGELF

V: TRBV30
J: TRBJ1-6
CDR3: AWTGGGYSPLH

V: TRBV7-9
J: TRBJ1-4
CDR3: ASSFGEINEKLF

V: TRBV5-4
J: TRBJ2-5
CDR3: ASSLDAEGETQY

V: TRBV7-9
J: TRBJ1-1
CDR3: ASSSVGDADEAF

V: TRBV10-2
J: TRBJ2-5
CDR3: ASSESTLWLAGGETQY

V: TRBV4-1
J: TRBJ1-5
CDR3: ASSQESSNQPQH

V: TRBV16
J: TRBJ1-5
CDR3: ASSLAGVFGNQPQH

V: TRBV7-2
J: TRBJ1-2
CDR3: ASRGDSTYGYT

V: TRBV7-9
J: TRBJ2-7
CDR3: ASSSSETPSRHEQY

V: TRBV28
J: TRBJ1-6
CDR3: ASSLIPASSYNSPLH

V: TRBV7-2
J: TRBJ2-5
CDR3: ASSFRGDRGLQETQY

V: TRBV5-8
J: TRBJ2-3
CDR3: ASSLDLGSRARTDTQY

V: TRBV6-6
J: TRBJ1-2
CDR3: ASSRYGYT

V: TRBV4-2
J: TRBJ1-2
CDR3: ASSPIVQQGNYGYT

V: TRBV28
J: TRBJ1-4
CDR3: ASSDYGKLF

V: TRBV9
J: TRBJ2-3
CDR3: ASSPGQIDTQY

V: TRBV30
J: TRBJ2-6
CDR3: AWSDPSKTGANVLT

V: TRBV9
J: TRBJ2-1
CDR3: ASSGLAGGSINEQF